The 30 T cell receptor beta chains presented below share a single source sample, sequenced in a study of early T cells in non-severe SARS-CoV-2 infection. TCRdb analysed the 5' RACE reads with MiXCR anew, one entry per CDR3 protein. This sample has tens of thousands of distinct CDR3 sequences, with under 11% found just once. The sample here was whole blood, taken at baseline. These receptors came from an adult who was a healthcare worker with PCR-confirmed SARS-CoV-2 infection or an uninfected control (not recorded which).

The chain links TRBV7-2 to TRBJ2-3; 9 bases align to TRBD2. Per the germline V gene, CDR1 is SGHTA and CDR2 is FQGNSA. There are 17 residues in the CDR3. V lost 5 bases, J lost 2 bases, and 11 bases stayed unmatched. The CDR3 reads CASSPKGTSSLTDTQYF. CDR3 coding DNA: TGTGCCAGCAGCCCAAAGGGGACTAGCAGCCTCACAGATACGCAGTATTTT.

This clonotype was detected a few times. V and J are TRBV3-1 and TRBJ2-2; the match to TRBD2 covers 9 bases. V was pared by 1 base and J by 2 bases, with 2 bases of the junction left unmatched. Germline V gene data show CDR1 as LGHDT and CDR2 as YNNKEL (reference sequence). The CDR3 sequence is 16 residues long. CDR3 coding DNA: TGTGCCAGCAGCCAAGGTAGCGGGAGAAACACCGGGGAGCTGTTTTTT. Protein sequence: CASSQGSGRNTGELFF. The full variable domain, rest sourced from reference TRBV3-1 and TRBJ2-2, is DTAVSQTPKYLVTQMGNDKSIKCEQNLGHDTMYWYKQDSKKFLKIMFSYNNKELIINETVPNRFSPKSPDKAHLNLHINSLELGDSAVYFCASSQGSGRNTGELFFGEGSRLTVL.

V and J are TRBV9 and TRBJ1-2; 7 bases map to TRBD1. The germline CDR1 and CDR2 sequences are SGDLS and YYNGEE. This CDR3 spans 14 amino acids. Trimming at V came to 4 bases and at J to 6 bases, leaving 9 bases not matched to a gene. The CDR3 DNA sequence: TGTGCCAGCAGCTACCGATCAGGGGGAGATGGCTACACCTTC. Translating gives CASSYRSGGDGYTF. The full variable domain, in which reference TRBV9 and TRBJ1-2 provide the parts outside the CDR3, is DSGVTQTPKHLITATGQRVTLRCSPRSGDLSVYWYQQSLDQGLQFLIQYYNGEERAKGNILERFSAQQFPDLHSELNLSSLELGDSALYFCASSYRSGGDGYTFGSGTRLTVV.

This clonotype was counted at least ten times. The chain has TRBV4-2 and TRBJ1-4, with D uncertain. Germline loops: CDR1 LGHNA, CDR2 YNFKEQ. V gave up 0 bases and J gave up 3 bases, with 8 bases separating them. The CDR3 totals 15 residues. CDR3 sequence reads: CASSQEPDPNEKLFF. The CDR3 coding sequence is TGTGCCAGCAGCCAAGAGCCAGATCCTAATGAAAAACTGTTTTTT.

This clonotype occurred many times. This chain uses TRBV20-1 with TRBJ2-1; tentative D call: TRBD1 (6 bases). Germline CDR1 DFQATT, CDR2 SNEGSKA (reference sequence). The CDR3 sequence is 14 residues long. V was cut by 4 bases and J by 3 bases, with 13 bases left in between. The CDR3 here is CSAIGGHYYNEQFF. For the CDR3, the DNA is TGCAGTGCTATAGGGGGACACTACTACAATGAGCAGTTCTTC.

This clonotype turned up a few times. The chain combines TRBV12-3 or TRBV12-4 with TRBJ1-2; TRBD1 matches 8 bases. The CDR3 sequence is 14 residues long. Trimming at V came to 7 bases and at J to 8 bases, leaving 12 bases not matched to a gene. The CDR3 is CASKLSTGAGGYTF. The CDR3 DNA follows: TGTGCCAGCAAGCTTTCGACAGGGGCTGGAGGCTACACCTTC.

This clonotype occurred many times. The rearrangement uses TRBV24-1 and TRBJ2-2; 10 bases fit TRBD1. This CDR3 has 15 residues. Trimming took 7 bases from V and 7 from J; bases not matched to a gene: 8. The germline CDR1 and CDR2 sequences are KGHDR and SFDVKD. For the CDR3, the DNA is TGTGCCACCAGCGTAGGACAGGGGGGCGTCGGGGAGCTGTTTTTT. It codes for CATSVGQGGVGELFF.

The sample holds many counts of this clonotype. The CDR3 DNA reads as TGCAGTGCCAGTCTCGGGAGAGGCGGGACCACCCTCGACGGAGATACGCAGTATTTT. The encoded protein is CSASLGRGGTTLDGDTQYF. This chain links TRBV20-1 with TRBJ2-3; perhaps TRBD2 as D (6 bases). The CDR3 runs 19 residues. Trimming cost V 6 bases and J 5 bases, with 33 bases left between them. Germline values: CDR1 DFQATT, CDR2 SNEGSKA (reference sequence).

This clonotype occurred many times. This sequence joins TRBV12-3 or TRBV12-4 and TRBJ2-2; D ambiguous. The CDR3 has 14 amino acids. V lost 8 bases to trimming and J lost 1 base, with 11 bases between them. The CDR3 loop is CASGVGMNTGELFF. CDR3 coding DNA: TGTGCCAGCGGGGTGGGCATGAACACCGGGGAGCTGTTTTTT.

The V call is TRBV27, the J call TRBJ2-1; D perhaps matches TRBD2 (6 bases). The CDR3 has 11 residues. Trimming pared 2 bases from V and 13 bases from J, leaving 9 bases between. From germline, CDR1 is MNHEY and CDR2 SMNVEV (reference sequence). This chain's CDR3 is CASSLGGQQFF. For the CDR3, the DNA is TGTGCCAGCAGTTTAGGAGGGCAACAGTTCTTC.

Only a few counts were recorded for this clonotype. The V call is TRBV9, the J call TRBJ1-6; 7 bases are a match to TRBD1. The ends lost 4 bases at V and 7 bases at J; junction bases unmatched: 5. CDR1 and CDR2 from the germline V gene are SGDLS and YYNGEE. The CDR3 covers 14 residues. The CDR3 region is CASSKGTANSPLHF. CDR3 nucleotides: TGTGCCAGCAGCAAAGGGACAGCCAATTCACCCCTCCACTTT.

This chain connects TRBV4-2 to TRBJ1-3, with D unclear. The CDR3 contains 17 residues. The germline gives CDR1 LGHNA, CDR2 YNFKEQ. V lost 3 bases and J 0 bases, leaving 15 bases between the germline ends. CDR3 sequence reads: CASSQGNSLSSGNTIYF. Written as DNA, the CDR3 is TGTGCCAGCAGCCAGGGGAACTCCCTGAGCTCTGGAAACACCATATATTTT.

V gene TRBV28 combines with J gene TRBJ1-1, with D unclear. The length of the CDR3 is 11 residues. Trimming removed 6 bases at V and 0 bases at J, with 2 bases between. The germline V gene has CDR1 MDHEN and CDR2 SYDVKM. Here the CDR3 reads CASRMNTEAFF. The CDR3 DNA reads TGTGCCAGCAGGATGAACACTGAAGCTTTCTTT. Drawing the rest from reference TRBV28 and TRBJ1-1, the complete variable domain is DVKVTQSSRYLVKRTGEKVFLECVQDMDHENMFWYRQDPGLGLRLIYFSYDVKMKEKGDIPEGYSVSREKKERFSLILESASTNQTSMYLCASRMNTEAFFGQGTRLTVV.

Only a few counts were recorded for this clonotype. This chain joins TRBV18 and TRBJ1-5; D is ambiguous. The CDR3 covers 15 residues. Trimming shortened V by 2 bases and J by 0 bases, and 8 bases separated the two germline ends. Germline assignment: CDR1 KGHSH and CDR2 LQKENI. CDR3 in amino acids: CASSPYGDSNQPQHF. The CDR3 DNA reads as TGTGCCAGCTCACCATATGGGGATAGCAATCAGCCCCAGCATTTT.

Only a few counts were recorded for this clonotype. CDR3 coding DNA: TGTGCCAGCAGCCAAGATACCCTCACAGATACGCAGTATTTT. Its translation is CASSQDTLTDTQYF. The rearrangement links TRBV4-2 to TRBJ2-3, with D unresolved. The V gene's germline CDR1 is LGHNA and CDR2 YNFKEQ. Trimming took 0 bases from V and 2 from J, leaving 6 bases between them. The CDR3 has 14 residues.

In this sample, this clonotype turned up a few times. J is TRBJ2-5 and V is TRBV20-1, with 15 bases fitting TRBD2. The CDR3 totals 14 residues. From germline, CDR1 is DFQATT and CDR2 SNEGSKA (reference sequence). J gave up 5 bases and V 5 bases, and 3 bases lay outside the gene matches. CDR3 nucleotide sequence: TGCAGTGCTCCAGGGACTAGCGGGGGGGAGACCCAGTACTTC. It codes for CSAPGTSGGETQYF.

This clonotype was picked up many times. The J gene is TRBJ1-2, the V gene TRBV15, with 11 bases fitting TRBD1. Trimming took 6 bases from V and 7 from J; bases not matched to a gene: 7. This CDR3 is built from 14 residues. Per the germline V gene, CDR1 is LNHNV and CDR2 is YYDKDF (reference sequence). The DNA of the CDR3 is TGTGCCACCAGAGACGGACAGGGGGCGCGTGGCTACACCTTC. Its translation: CATRDGQGARGYTF.

This clonotype was counted many times. The germline gene is not matched at one end of the junction; a read error may be the cause. The chain has TRBV18 and TRBJ2-6, with 8 nucleotides matching TRBD2. The CDR3 is 19 amino acids. Germline V gene lookup returns CDR1 KGHSH and CDR2 LQKENI. DNA for the CDR3: TGCGCCAGCTCACCACCCGGTTTAGCGGGGTACTCTGGGGCCAACGTCCTGACTTTC. It specifies CASSPPGLAGYSGANVLTF.

This clonotype occurred a few times. The chain couples TRBV12-3 or TRBV12-4 to TRBJ2-2; D possibly uses TRBD1 or TRBD2 (5 bases each). The V end lost 2 bases, the J end lost 6 bases, and 10 bases lay between the germline ends. The CDR3 covers 14 residues. CDR3 residues: CASSLKRGAGELFF. The CDR3 DNA is TGTGCCAGCAGTTTAAAGAGGGGTGCCGGGGAGCTGTTTTTT.

This clonotype was found a few times. A much larger clone differs by one base, so this may be a read error. The rearrangement uses TRBV2 and TRBJ2-3; 11 nucleotides align to TRBD2. Germline-derived CDR1 and CDR2 are SNHLY and FYNNEI. There are 16 residues in the CDR3. In DNA form, the CDR3 reads TGTGCCGGCAGTCCAGATCTAGCGGGAGGAGGCGGTACGCAGTATTTT. This codes for CAGSPDLAGGGGTQYF.

This clonotype was seen ten or more times. The rearrangement uses TRBV20-1 and TRBJ2-3; TRBD2 aligns across 7 bases. The V gene's germline CDR1 is DFQATT and CDR2 SNEGSKA (reference sequence). This CDR3 has 14 amino acids. Losses at the gene ends were 1 base for V and 8 bases for J; bases not matched to a gene: 9. The CDR3 coding sequence is TGCAGTGCTAGAGGCGGTCCGGCGGGAGTTACGCAGTATTTT. Protein sequence: CSARGGPAGVTQYF.

This clonotype occurred many times. The chain uses TRBV6-2 or TRBV6-3 and TRBJ2-1; no firm D call. Germline lookup yields CDR1 MNHEY and CDR2 SVGEGT. The CDR3 covers 14 residues. Deletions cut 2 bases from V and 8 bases from J, with 13 bases between. This chain's CDR3 is CASSYDRPVDEQFF. The CDR3 DNA follows: TGTGCCAGCAGTTACGACCGCCCCGTCGATGAGCAGTTCTTC.

V and J are TRBV4-1 and TRBJ2-1; 9 bases fit TRBD2. Per the germline V gene, CDR1 is MGHRA and CDR2 is YSYEKL. J was trimmed by 2 bases and V by 0 bases; bases with no gene match: 2. The CDR3 spans 16 residues. The CDR3 nucleotides read TGCGCCAGCAGCCAAGAAACTAGCGGGCCCTACAATGAGCAGTTCTTC. It encodes CASSQETSGPYNEQFF.

This rearrangement joins TRBV12-3 or TRBV12-4 to TRBJ2-3; D is undetermined. The V end lost 3 bases, the J end lost 1 base, and 17 bases lay between the germline ends. This CDR3 region has 17 residues. The CDR3 nucleotides read TGTGCCAGCAGTTTTCGGCAGGAAGGCTCTGGCACAGATACGCAGTATTTT. This codes for CASSFRQEGSGTDTQYF.

This clonotype has only one observation. The genes are TRBV20-1 and TRBJ2-3; 8 bases are a match to TRBD2. Germline V gene data show CDR1 as DFQATT and CDR2 as SNEGSKA (reference sequence). This CDR3 has 14 residues. The CDR3 DNA sequence: TGCAGCACTAGCGGCCTTTCTAGCACAGATACGCAGTATTTT. It translates to CSTSGLSSTDTQYF.

The J gene is TRBJ2-5, the V gene TRBV7-9, with D hard to call. Germline lookup yields CDR1 SEHNR and CDR2 FQNEAQ (reference sequence). V lost 0 bases, J lost 5 bases, and 13 bases lay in between. This CDR3 is 15 amino acids long. CDR3 in amino acids: CASSLAAAAQETQYF. The CDR3 DNA reads as TGTGCCAGCAGCTTAGCGGCGGCAGCCCAGGAGACCCAGTACTTC.

This clonotype was observed a handful of times. The CDR3, as DNA: TGTGCCAGCACCCATGGGGGGCCCTACGAGCAGTACTTC. This gives the protein CASTHGGPYEQYF. This sequence joins TRBV12-3 or TRBV12-4 and TRBJ2-7; D possibly matches TRBD1 or TRBD2 (6 bases each). The length of the CDR3 is 13 residues. Deletions cut 7 bases from V and 2 bases from J, with 12 bases between.

This chain connects TRBV10-3 to TRBJ2-1, with 8 positions matching TRBD2. V trimming: 0 bases; J trimming: 5 bases; junction bases outside the gene matches: 9. This CDR3 has 17 residues. CDR1 is ENHRY and CDR2 is SYGVKD in the germline V gene. CDR3 sequence reads: CAISESTQRESDNEQFF. The CDR3 DNA sequence: TGTGCCATCAGTGAGTCGACTCAGCGGGAGTCCGACAATGAGCAGTTCTTC.

V and J are TRBV7-9 and TRBJ2-5; TRBD1 is a possible D gene (6 bases). The CDR3 has 13 residues. Trimming removed 3 bases at V and 3 bases at J, with 8 bases between. Germline V gives CDR1 SEHNR, CDR2 FQNEAQ (reference sequence). This CDR3 reads CASSLGDKETQYF. The CDR3 nucleotides read TGTGCCAGCAGCTTGGGGGACAAAGAGACCCAGTACTTC.

This clonotype was recorded a few times. CDR3 in amino acids: CASRPSSGNTIYF. Here the CDR3 DNA reads TGTGCCAGCAGGCCGAGCTCTGGAAACACCATATATTTT. This chain links TRBV28 with TRBJ1-3, with unresolved D. The V end lost 6 bases, the J end lost 0 bases, and 6 bases lay between the germline ends. This CDR3 region has 13 residues. Germline V gene sequence: CDR1 MDHEN, CDR2 SYDVKM.